These T cell receptor beta chains were read from a single sample in a study of CD8+ T cells in alopecia areata. Sequencing was performed with immunoSEQ multiplex PCR; in TCRdb, only in-frame clones are kept and a portion is missing. This sample has 150,000 to 200,000 clones, with roughly 63% found just once. This specimen was CD4+ T cells sorted from blood, taken between weeks 55 and 65, from a patient treated with tofacitinib. The source of these receptors is a human donor with alopecia areata. Both conserved end residues are part of each CDR3. Each record gives: clone size, V gene, J gene, D gene, CDR3 protein, CDR3 DNA. A D gene is named only where the DNA matches it firmly. A clone size is listed for some rows: how often the clone was seen (once, few, many), or a class if it is expanded.

abundance: NA
v_gene: TRBV5-6
j_gene: TRBJ2-7
d_gene: NA
CDR3aa: CASSQSSYEQYF
CDR3nt: TGTGCCAGCAGCCAATCATCCTACGAGCAGTACTTC

abundance: NA
v_gene: TRBV29-1
j_gene: TRBJ1-1
d_gene: NA
CDR3aa: CSVEGEPENTEAFF
CDR3nt: TGCAGCGTTGAAGGCGAGCCAGAGAACACTGAAGCTTTCTTT

abundance: NA
v_gene: TRBV25-1
j_gene: TRBJ2-3
d_gene: NA
CDR3aa: CASSDSRADTQYF
CDR3nt: TGTGCCAGCAGTGATTCGAGGGCAGATACGCAGTATTTT

abundance: NA
v_gene: TRBV11-2
j_gene: TRBJ1-1
d_gene: NA
CDR3aa: CASSMWPSGGTIELAFF
CDR3nt: TGTGCCAGCAGTATGTGGCCGAGTGGTGGGACAATCGAGTTGGCTTTCTTT

abundance: NA
v_gene: TRBV30
j_gene: TRBJ1-3
d_gene: NA
CDR3aa: CAWSVRSVGNTIYF
CDR3nt: TGTGCCTGGAGTGTACGATCAGTGGGAAACACCATATATTTT

abundance: NA
v_gene: TRBV9
j_gene: TRBJ2-7
d_gene: TRBD2
CDR3aa: CASSVVPAGGLNEQYF
CDR3nt: TGTGCCAGCAGCGTAGTCCCTGCGGGGGGGTTGAACGAGCAGTACTTC

abundance: NA
v_gene: TRBV30
j_gene: TRBJ2-5
d_gene: NA
CDR3aa: CAWIVPGGRETQYF
CDR3nt: TGTGCCTGGATAGTACCGGGGGGCCGAGAGACCCAGTACTTC

abundance: NA
v_gene: TRBV7-2
j_gene: TRBJ2-5
d_gene: NA
CDR3aa: CASSLWVVETQYF
CDR3nt: TGTGCCAGCAGCTTATGGGTAGTAGAGACCCAGTACTTC

abundance: NA
v_gene: TRBV6-1
j_gene: TRBJ1-5
d_gene: TRBD1
CDR3aa: CASSVQGASSNQPQHF
CDR3nt: TGTGCCAGCAGTGTACAGGGGGCTTCGAGCAATCAGCCCCAGCATTTT

abundance: NA
v_gene: TRBV30
j_gene: TRBJ1-3
d_gene: NA
CDR3aa: CAWSVLGGNTIYF
CDR3nt: TGTGCCTGGAGTGTACTTGGTGGAAACACCATATATTTT

abundance: NA
v_gene: TRBV11-2
j_gene: TRBJ1-1
d_gene: NA
CDR3aa: CASRWGSDTEAFF
CDR3nt: TGTGCCAGCAGATGGGGATCGGACACTGAAGCTTTCTTT

abundance: NA
v_gene: TRBV27
j_gene: TRBJ2-1
d_gene: TRBD2
CDR3aa: CASSYGGGPYNEQFF
CDR3nt: TGTGCCAGCAGTTACGGGGGGGGCCCCTACAATGAGCAGTTCTTC

abundance: few
v_gene: TRBV29-1
j_gene: TRBJ1-2
d_gene: NA
CDR3aa: CSVAGHRGIDGYTF
CDR3nt: TGCAGCGTTGCCGGCCACCGGGGTATAGATGGCTACACCTTC

abundance: few
v_gene: TRBV30
j_gene: TRBJ1-3
d_gene: NA
CDR3aa: CAWSGRQASMTNTIYF
CDR3nt: TGTGCCTGGAGTGGCAGACAGGCGAGCATGACAAACACCATATATTTT

abundance: NA
v_gene: TRBV30
j_gene: TRBJ2-7
d_gene: NA
CDR3aa: CAWSYPPRDEQYF
CDR3nt: TGTGCCTGGAGCTACCCCCCAAGGGACGAGCAGTACTTC

abundance: NA
v_gene: TRBV5-1
j_gene: TRBJ2-6
d_gene: NA
CDR3aa: CASSLEGFPGANVLTF
CDR3nt: TGCGCCAGCAGCTTGGAGGGGTTTCCTGGGGCCAACGTCCTGACTTTC

abundance: NA
v_gene: TRBV29-1
j_gene: TRBJ1-1
d_gene: NA
CDR3aa: CSVRGQTNTEAFF
CDR3nt: TGCAGCGTCCGTGGACAGACGAACACTGAAGCTTTCTTT

abundance: few
v_gene: TRBV30
j_gene: TRBJ1-6
d_gene: TRBD1
CDR3aa: CAWKGQISSPLHF
CDR3nt: TGTGCCTGGAAGGGACAGATAAGTTCACCCCTCCACTTT

abundance: NA
v_gene: TRBV14
j_gene: TRBJ2-5
d_gene: NA
CDR3aa: CASSQQGGAGETQYF
CDR3nt: TGTGCCAGCAGCCAGCAAGGAGGGGCCGGAGAGACCCAGTACTTC

abundance: NA
v_gene: TRBV5-1
j_gene: TRBJ2-3
d_gene: NA
CDR3aa: CASSIRRGDTQYF
CDR3nt: TGCGCCAGCAGCATACGGCGCGGGGATACGCAGTATTTT

abundance: NA
v_gene: TRBV29-1
j_gene: TRBJ1-2
d_gene: NA
CDR3aa: CSVEGRYYGYTF
CDR3nt: TGCAGCGTTGAAGGCCGCTACTATGGCTACACCTTC

abundance: many
v_gene: TRBV29-1
j_gene: TRBJ2-6
d_gene: NA
CDR3aa: CSVRGSGANVLTF
CDR3nt: TGCAGCGTCAGGGGCTCTGGGGCCAACGTCCTGACTTTC

abundance: few
v_gene: TRBV2
j_gene: TRBJ2-2
d_gene: TRBD1
CDR3aa: CASQGQLTGELFF
CDR3nt: TGTGCCAGCCAGGGACAGTTGACCGGGGAGCTGTTTTTT

abundance: NA
v_gene: TRBV20-1
j_gene: TRBJ2-5
d_gene: NA
CDR3aa: CSSKVEETQYF
CDR3nt: TGCAGCTCGAAGGTAGAAGAGACCCAGTACTTC

abundance: NA
v_gene: TRBV27
j_gene: TRBJ2-5
d_gene: NA
CDR3aa: CASSFSPGLRPQETQYF
CDR3nt: TGTGCCAGCAGTTTTTCACCGGGACTTCGCCCTCAGGAGACCCAGTACTTC

abundance: NA
v_gene: TRBV5-1
j_gene: TRBJ2-7
d_gene: TRBD1
CDR3aa: CASSLPSPGGEQYF
CDR3nt: TGCGCCAGCAGCCTCCCCTCTCCAGGGGGCGAGCAGTACTTC

abundance: NA
v_gene: TRBV4-1
j_gene: TRBJ1-1
d_gene: NA
CDR3aa: CASSQLKWEGVTEAFF
CDR3nt: TGCGCCAGCAGCCAATTGAAGTGGGAGGGAGTGACTGAAGCTTTCTTT

abundance: few
v_gene: TRBV29-1
j_gene: TRBJ2-3
d_gene: NA
CDR3aa: CSVEKGATDTQYF
CDR3nt: TGCAGCGTTGAGAAAGGGGCCACAGATACGCAGTATTTT

abundance: NA
v_gene: TRBV30
j_gene: TRBJ1-1
d_gene: NA
CDR3aa: CAWTYPPNTEAFF
CDR3nt: TGTGCCTGGACCTACCCCCCCAACACTGAAGCTTTCTTT

abundance: few
v_gene: TRBV6-1
j_gene: TRBJ1-2
d_gene: NA
CDR3aa: CAISQDSNYGYTF
CDR3nt: TGTGCCATCAGTCAGGACAGTAACTATGGCTACACCTTC

abundance: NA
v_gene: TRBV15
j_gene: TRBJ1-4
d_gene: NA
CDR3aa: CATSRVTNEKLFF
CDR3nt: TGTGCCACCAGCAGAGTTACAAATGAAAAACTGTTTTTT

abundance: once
v_gene: TRBV5-1
j_gene: TRBJ1-4
d_gene: NA
CDR3aa: CASSAKQGAELFF
CDR3nt: TGCGCCAGCAGCGCCAAACAGGGTGCGGAACTGTTTTTT

abundance: few
v_gene: TRBV6-1
j_gene: TRBJ2-1
d_gene: NA
CDR3aa: CASSGGKGHEQFF
CDR3nt: TGTGCCAGCAGTGGGGGTAAGGGGCATGAGCAGTTCTTC